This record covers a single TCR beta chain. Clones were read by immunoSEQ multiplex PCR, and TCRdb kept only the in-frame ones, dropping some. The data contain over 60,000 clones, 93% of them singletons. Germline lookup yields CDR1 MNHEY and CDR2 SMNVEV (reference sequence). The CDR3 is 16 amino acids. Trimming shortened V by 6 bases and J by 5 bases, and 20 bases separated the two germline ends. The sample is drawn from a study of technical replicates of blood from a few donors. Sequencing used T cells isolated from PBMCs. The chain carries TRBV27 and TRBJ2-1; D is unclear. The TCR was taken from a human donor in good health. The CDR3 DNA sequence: TGTGCCAGCAGCCTCTACGCCGATCCAGGTAACAATGAGCAGTTCTTC. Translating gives CASSLYADPGNNEQFF.